Each of the 14 T cell receptor beta chains below was sequenced from the same sample in a study of response to subunit inactivated influenza vaccine. Each CDR3 protein is one row after TCRdb ran MiXCR on the RT-PCR reads. The sample holds about 500,000 distinct CDR3 sequences, more than 15% seen once. The sample consisted of CD4+ T cells sorted from PBMCs, taken 23 to 25 months after vaccination. These receptors came from a man aged 50 to 69 who received an inactivated influenza vaccine.

The sample holds many counts of this clonotype. The chain carries TRBV7-2 and TRBJ2-5, with unresolved D. V lost 5 bases and J lost 0, with 4 bases in between. Per germline, CDR1 SGHTA and CDR2 FQGNSA. This CDR3 is 12 amino acids long. CDR3 residues: CASSQYQETQYF. The CDR3 DNA sequence: TGTGCCAGCAGCCAATACCAAGAGACCCAGTACTTC.

This clonotype was observed a few times. In nucleotides, the CDR3 is TGTGCCAGCAGCCCCGGCACAGTCTTTAATGAGCAGTTCTTC. Translated, it gives CASSPGTVFNEQFF. The genes are TRBV7-8 and TRBJ2-1; D is ambiguous. V gave up 5 bases and J gave up 7 bases, with 15 bases separating them. The germline gives CDR1 SGHVS, CDR2 FQNEAQ. The CDR3 sequence is 14 residues long.

V gene TRBV7-9 combines with J gene TRBJ1-2, with D unclear. V gave up 1 base and J gave up 1 base, with 7 bases separating them. The germline V gene has CDR1 SEHNR and CDR2 FQNEAQ (reference sequence). CDR3 size: 14 residues. CDR3 protein: CASSLDVNNYGYTF. CDR3 nucleotides: TGTGCCAGCAGCTTAGACGTGAATAACTATGGCTACACCTTC.

This clonotype was counted between two and nine times. This chain connects TRBV29-1 to TRBJ2-7; TRBD1 agrees at 9 bases. From germline, CDR1 is SQVTM and CDR2 ANQGSEA. Trimming took 7 bases from V and 8 from J; bases not matched to a gene: 12. The length of the CDR3 is 13 residues. The CDR3 sequence: CSGTGGSFSQQYF. Here the CDR3 DNA reads TGCAGCGGTACAGGGGGCTCGTTCTCCCAGCAGTACTTC.

This chain uses TRBV12-3 or TRBV12-4 with TRBJ2-3; tentative D call: TRBD2 (7 bases). V was cut by 8 bases and J by 5 bases, with 14 bases left in between. The CDR3 consists of 13 residues. In DNA form, the CDR3 reads TGTGCCAGCCGGGGGGCCCCGTTAGATACGCAGTATTTT. Translation: CASRGAPLDTQYF.

This clonotype was recorded a few times. The V gene is TRBV7-2, the J gene TRBJ2-2; D remains unclear. The CDR3 length is 15 residues. Trimming shortened V by 3 bases and J by 0 bases, and 8 bases separated the two germline ends. CDR1 and CDR2 from the germline V gene are SGHTA and FQGNSA. The CDR3 protein is CASSFRSANTGELFF. The CDR3 DNA sequence: TGTGCCAGCAGCTTCAGGTCCGCGAACACCGGGGAGCTGTTTTTT.

A few counts support this clonotype. This chain joins TRBV20-1 and TRBJ2-7; perhaps TRBD2 as D (6 bases). The CDR3 runs 14 residues. Germline assignment: CDR1 DFQATT and CDR2 SNEGSKA (reference sequence). Trimming pared 3 bases from V and 0 bases from J, leaving 12 bases between. In DNA, the CDR3 is TGCAGTGCTAGCCCCCGGGGGAGCTCCTACGAGCAGTACTTC. Its protein product is CSASPRGSSYEQYF.

This clonotype has more than one count but fewer than ten. The V and J genes are TRBV4-3 and TRBJ2-7; the D call may be TRBD1 or TRBD2 (5 bases each). Trimming shortened V by 1 base and J by 3 bases, and 10 bases separated the two germline ends. Germline V gives CDR1 LGHNA, CDR2 YSLEER. CDR3 size: 14 residues. In DNA, the CDR3 is TGCGCCAGCAGCCAAGCGTGGGGGAACTACGAGCAGTACTTC. It translates to CASSQAWGNYEQYF.

This clonotype was counted many times. The chain links TRBV6-1 to TRBJ2-5, with 7 nucleotides matching TRBD1. The CDR3 is made up of 15 amino acids. Germline CDR1 is MNHNS and CDR2 is SASEGT. V shed 6 bases and J 3 bases; nucleotides not matched to a gene: 10. CDR3 amino acids: CASRDTSQGEETQYF. The CDR3 DNA is TGTGCCAGCAGGGACACCAGTCAGGGGGAAGAGACCCAGTACTTC.

This chain connects TRBV20-1 to TRBJ2-1; TRBD2 matches 9 bases. Germline loops: CDR1 DFQATT, CDR2 SNEGSKA (reference sequence). V shed 2 bases and J 7 bases; nucleotides not matched to a gene: 15. The CDR3 sequence is 17 residues long. In DNA form, the CDR3 reads TGCAGTGCTAGACCACTGGATAGCGGGAGTCTATGGAATGAGCAGTTCTTC. Translation: CSARPLDSGSLWNEQFF.

The table lists this clonotype with a few counts. The chain carries TRBV20-1 and TRBJ2-7; perhaps TRBD2 as D (6 bases). CDR1 is DFQATT and CDR2 is SNEGSKA in the germline V gene (reference sequence). The CDR3 is made up of 14 amino acids. Trimming stripped 6 bases from V and 6 bases from J, with 21 bases between. As DNA, the CDR3 is TGCAGTGCCAGCAAACCCCAGAGGGGAGGCGAGCAGTACTTC. It specifies CSASKPQRGGEQYF.

This clonotype was counted between two and nine times. The V call is TRBV20-1, the J call TRBJ1-6; D not certain. V lost 1 base and J lost 4, with 14 bases in between. CDR1 DFQATT and CDR2 SNEGSKA come from the germline V gene (reference sequence). The CDR3 has 16 amino acids. CDR3 loop: CSARVGQLAYNSPLHF. The CDR3 nucleotides read TGCAGTGCTAGAGTTGGTCAGCTCGCTTATAATTCACCCCTCCACTTT.

The rearrangement joins TRBV6-6 to TRBJ1-6, with D possibly matching TRBD1 (5 bases). In germline, CDR1 is MNHNY, CDR2 SVGAGI (reference sequence). CDR3 length equals 13 residues. V was cut by 10 bases and J by 7 bases, with 14 bases left in between. This CDR3 reads CATEQEYNSPLHF. In DNA form, the CDR3 reads TGTGCCACTGAACAGGAGTACAATTCACCCCTCCACTTT.

The rearrangement links TRBV20-1 to TRBJ1-1, with 7 bases fitting TRBD1. V was pared by 5 bases and J by 2 bases, with 8 bases of the junction left unmatched. Germline V gives CDR1 DFQATT, CDR2 SNEGSKA (reference sequence). The CDR3 is 14 amino acids. CDR3 in DNA: TGCAGTGCTGCCCTAGGGGGCCCTAACACTGAAGCTTTCTTT. It translates to CSAALGGPNTEAFF.